The present T cell receptor beta chain was sequenced within a study of blood T cells in healthy people across ages (dated by TCRdb to between 2015 and 2017). For context, the study as a whole: In model experiments, template switching captured about one uniquely barcoded TCR beta cDNA molecule for every two T cells. Age-related changes in TCR beta repertoire diversity were measured in the study by deep sequencing normalized with unique cDNA molecular identifiers. The donors were split into four age groups: young (average about 16 years), middle-aged (around 40), aged (over 55) and long-lived (under 90). To avoid experimental bias, donors of different ages were distributed randomly across sequencing lanes. Using the same blood draw, the study looked at two additional independent replicas of 1 million unique cDNA reads for two donors, one aged 18 to 29 and the other aged 80 or older. What the research found in general, with its limitations: Estimates of total diversity based on one million sequenced T cells were considered lower bounds and underestimates. As age increased, observed TCR beta diversity per million T cells dropped in a roughly linear way, and a significant reduction was already evident by age around 41. Observed TCR beta diversity correlated strongly with the percentage of naive T cells measured by flow cytometry. Bulk unsorted PBMC profiling prevented conclusive comparison of naive and antigen-experienced compartments. Because the CMV infection status of the donors was unknown, age-related changes in expanded clonotypes may potentially have been confounded. The long-lived group showed more naive CD4+ T cells, fewer expanded clones and increased TCR diversity than the aged group, suggesting age selection.

Donors were 30 to 45 systemically healthy Caucasian individuals from Russia aged 6 to 90 years. Each donor gave 9.5 to 10 milliliters of peripheral blood, drawn into EDTA-treated Vacutainer tubes. Ficoll-Paque density-gradient centrifugation was used to isolate PBMCs, with at least 6.5 million obtained per sample. Total RNA, at least 6 micrograms per sample, was extracted from PBMCs with Trizol reagent. For every donor, flow cytometry on a PBMC aliquot measured the percentage of naive CD45RAhigh/CD27high T cells. To prepare the library, 5' RACE was applied. The sequencer listed for this sample is Illumina HiSeq 2500. A second PCR of 7 to 11 cycles was run with a J-beta primer mix and a sample-barcoded 5' primer. Each TCR beta cDNA molecule received a unique molecular identifier from a template-switch 5' adaptor carrying 12 random nucleotides. At least 2.5 million CDR3-containing paired-end reads were obtained from each sample. The Mint cDNA synthesis kit, primed by a TRBC-specific oligonucleotide, was used to synthesize first-strand cDNA from all RNA. Following uracil-DNA glycosylase treatment, a first 18-cycle PCR with universal primers M1SS and BC2_uni_R was performed on all cDNA. Per the authors' processing: Normalization of each sample was performed by random selection of 1 million high-quality reads, each carrying a distinct molecular identifier. Reads with shared molecular identifiers were discarded instead of being binned into consensus sequences. MiTCR, set to a Q25 quality threshold and the strictest error-elimination algorithm, was used for CDR3 identification, clonotype clustering and error correction. A nonparametric unseen species model using Euler transformation provided a lower-bound estimate of total TCR beta diversity. TCRdb handled the public reads itself, with Q25 trimming in fastp and clone calling in MiXCR, and kept productive beta chains. Each CDR3 protein appears once, grouped with its most common genes and DNA. TCRdb's processing, not the study's, gives the V and J calls here. The sample profile shows fewer than 900,000 distinct CDR3 sequences; approximately 39% of them were found once. The ten largest clones add up to 20% to 25% of the sample.

On this clonotype: Its antigen target is currently unknown. No base quality information exists; no much larger clone differs at one position.

The germline V gene (reference sequence) sets CDR1 to MNHEY and CDR2 to SMNVEV. Taken from cysteine to phenylalanine, the CDR3 has 14 residues. The retained sequence is limited to the CDR3, 42 bases, with the frame set at the first base. Germline trimming amounts to 6 bases on V and 7 bases on J, with 6 as the count of junction bases outside the gene matches. Sample: blood. The origin of this receptor is a woman aged 55-69 years in good health. The chain employs TRBV27 and TRBJ1-6, with TRBD1 identical over 7 junction bases. CDR3 reads: CASRPTGPNSPLHF. The nucleotides read TGTGCCAGCAGGCCGACAGGGCCCAATTCACCCCTCCACTTT.